This T cell receptor beta chain was documented in a study of T cell responses to AZD1222 COVID-19 vaccine (dated by TCRdb to the early 2020s). At the level of the whole study: TCR sequencing was performed for approximately 240 trial participants, of whom about 210 were given two doses of AZD1222 and approximately 25 were given two doses of MenACWY control vaccine. Enrollment into the trials was organized by age into subgroups of 18-55, 56-69 and 70-plus years, and those subgroups contained roughly 150, 30 and 60 TCR-sequenced participants, respectively. Beyond this particular receptor, the publication reports: Because no day 14 peak-response samples were available, repertoires were characterized only after the peak T cell response. Participants were mostly white British and included more females than males, and it was suggested by the authors that clonal diversity may have been underestimated. After two AZD1222 doses, spike-specific TCR breadth and depth were significantly higher than at day 0 and than in MenACWY recipients. Reportedly, almost half of the unique spike-specific TCRs recognized epitopes lying outside the regions that are mutated in the B.1.351 and B.1.1.7 variants. Conclusions about previously exposed vaccinees are limited because only a handful of AZD1222 recipients were SARS-CoV-2 seropositive at baseline. In the small 56-69-year group, the increase in depth fell short of significance, most likely because of low power. The whole spike protein was spanned by vaccine-associated CD4 TCRs, and dominant responses were seen in regions 160-218 and 743-854.

The sample's time point label, decoded: about 28 days (+/-7) after the second vaccine dose. AZD1222 recipients given second doses at about 4 weeks or at about 12 weeks were pooled, since spike-specific TCR depth and breadth were not found to differ between the two schedules. Vaccinee samples were obtained from the UK trials COV001 and COV002, which included a single-blind randomized controlled phase 2/3 trial of AZD1222 (ChAdOx1 nCoV-19) in healthy adults. Trial participant PBMC samples were collected at day 0 and day 28 after the second dose for TCRbeta chain sequencing. Points on this clone: There is no known antigen for this receptor. The record has no base qualities; no much larger clone is one base away.

The CDR3 regions of human TCRbeta chains were analyzed by immunosequencing. The authors' pipeline ran thus. Repertoire TCRs were checked for matches against a reference library of SARS-CoV-2-specific TCRs that had been generated using the MIRA antigen-specificity platform. Breadth meant the fraction of unique TCRs that were SARS-CoV-2-associated, whereas depth meant the fraction of total T cells that were SARS-CoV-2-associated. Using the MIRA data, every spike-specific TCR was mapped to the spike region that the TCR reacted to and assigned to either a CD4 or a CD8 class. Log10-transformed breadth and depth values were compared by one-way ANOVA with Sidak's multiple comparisons tests. Sourced from immuneACCESS, this table was stored by TCRdb with only in-frame sequences that have V and J called. A share of the clones is absent; for the studies checked, an unresolved V gene accounts for under half, and the remainder has no known explanation. That table furnishes V, J and clone size, whereas the DNA furnished D and trimming. The sample records about 160,000 clones, around 87% of which are singletons. Roughly 4.3% of the sample goes to the ten largest clones.

From the cysteine up to the phenylalanine, the CDR3 has a length of 16 residues. Only CDR3 DNA remains: 48 bases, in frame from the first base. V sheds 6 bases and J sheds 3 bases, leaving 17 bases between their ends. Per the germline V gene (reference sequence), LNHDA is the CDR1 and SQIVND is the CDR2. The sequence came from an adult who received the AZD1222 COVID-19 vaccine. This receptor chain uses TRBV19 and TRBJ2-2; a weak D assignment points to TRBD2 (6 bases agree). Sequences were derived from peripheral blood, sampled 28 days after the second AZD1222 dose. The CDR3 protein sequence reads: CASRLTGTSHTGELFF. The nucleotide sequence reads TGTGCCAGTAGGTTAACGGGGACTTCCCACACCGGGGAGCTGTTTTTT.